This T cell receptor beta chain originates from a study of cytomegalovirus exposure and HLA in healthy donors. Study-wide results and limits: The finding came from a later analysis; first-cohort TCR clusters tended to co-occur in the 95 to 150 validation repertoires. In vitro confirmation showed three CMV-associated chains to be CMV antigen specific.

Libraries were prepared by immunoSEQ multiplex PCR; TCRdb keeps only in-frame clonotypes and omits some of them. The table shows tens of thousands of clones, with approximately 96% occurring only once. Trimming shortened V by 6 bases and J by 10 bases, and 21 bases separated the two germline ends. The CDR3 is 14 amino acids. CDR1 SGHAT and CDR2 FQNNGV come from the germline V gene. A note on this clone: Its matching antigen is unknown.

This rearrangement joins TRBV11-2 to TRBJ1-2, with D perhaps matching TRBD1 (5 bases). The receptor's source is a man aged 18-30 years in good health and CMV-seronegative. Material: PBMCs. CDR3 nucleotide sequence: TGTGCCAGCAGTCTGCTTACGGGCAGGGTCGTCTACACCTTC. This encodes CASSLLTGRVVYTF.